The following is a T cell receptor (beta chain) sequence with its context. The entry originates in a study of T-cell reconstitution after alpha-beta-depleted transplantation in children. As it was prepared, the TCRbeta library received unique molecular identifiers. TCRdb processed the PCR reads anew with MiXCR; each CDR3 protein has one entry. In the table there are about 340,000 distinct CDR3 sequences, 10% of which are singletons. Germline V gives CDR1 DFQATT, CDR2 SNEGSKA (reference sequence). The V gene end was trimmed by 8 bases and the J gene end by 3 bases; junction bases not matched to a gene: 12. The CDR3 extends over 16 amino acids.

The J gene is TRBJ2-3, the V gene TRBV20-1, with 12 bases fitting TRBD1. The starting material was PBMCs from the stem cell graft donor, obtained from the stem cell graft. This TCR came from a human donor who donated a stem cell graft to a child with acute lymphoblastic leukemia. CDR3 protein: CSTGGGTGGLTDTQYF. CDR3 DNA sequence: TGCAGTACCGGAGGAGGGACAGGGGGCTTAACAGATACGCAGTATTTT.